This T cell receptor (beta chain) was profiled in a study of cytomegalovirus exposure and HLA in healthy donors. Study-level results: By a later analysis, the bulk of CMV-associated TCR beta chains appeared HLA-restricted. Sequencing likely generated an artifact that appeared as a cluster of highly shared sequence variants.

CDR3 length equals 14 residues. V was pared by 6 bases and J by 2 bases, with 11 bases between. CDR1 and CDR2 (germline): MNHEY, SMNVEV (reference sequence). The PCR made use of 60 Vbeta and 13 Jbeta primers. The method was immunoSEQ multiplex PCR; TCRdb's version includes in-frame clones alone and lacks a portion of them. Of about 150,000 clones listed, approximately 72% are singletons. About this clone: Its specificity is unknown.

This TCR was recovered from a man aged 18 to 29 in good health and CMV-seronegative. J is TRBJ1-5 and V is TRBV27, with D perhaps TRBD1 (6 bases). Sequencing used PBMCs. The DNA of the CDR3 is TGTGCCAGCAGCCAAGGGGGGGGCAATCAGCCCCAGCATTTT. Translation: CASSQGGGNQPQHF.